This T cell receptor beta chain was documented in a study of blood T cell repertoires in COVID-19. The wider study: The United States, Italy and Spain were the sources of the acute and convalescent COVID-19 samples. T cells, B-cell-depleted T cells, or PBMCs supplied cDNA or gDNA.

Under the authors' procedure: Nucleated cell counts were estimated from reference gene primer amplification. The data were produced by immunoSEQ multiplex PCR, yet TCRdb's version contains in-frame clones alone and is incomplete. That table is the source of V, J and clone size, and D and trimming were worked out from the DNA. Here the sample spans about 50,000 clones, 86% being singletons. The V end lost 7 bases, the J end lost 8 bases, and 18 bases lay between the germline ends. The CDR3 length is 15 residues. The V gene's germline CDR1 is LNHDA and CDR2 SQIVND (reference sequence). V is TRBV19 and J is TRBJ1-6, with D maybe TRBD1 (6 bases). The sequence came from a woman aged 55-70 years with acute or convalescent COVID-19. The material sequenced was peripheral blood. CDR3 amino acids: CASTHRAGSDSPLHF. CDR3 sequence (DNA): TGTGCCAGTACCCACAGGGCCGGCTCGGATTCACCCCTCCACTTT.